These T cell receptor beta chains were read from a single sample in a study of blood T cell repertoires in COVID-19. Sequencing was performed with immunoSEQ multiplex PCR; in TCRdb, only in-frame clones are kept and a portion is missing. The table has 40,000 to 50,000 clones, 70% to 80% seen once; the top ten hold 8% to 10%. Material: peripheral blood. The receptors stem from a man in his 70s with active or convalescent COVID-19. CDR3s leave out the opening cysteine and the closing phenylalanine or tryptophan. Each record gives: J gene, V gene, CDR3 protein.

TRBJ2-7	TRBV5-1	ASSMASGGSYEQY
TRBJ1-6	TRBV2	ASSEAFSGSLPLH
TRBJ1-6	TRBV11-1	ASSSSRSPLH
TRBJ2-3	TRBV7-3	ASSAQPGRRGDTQY
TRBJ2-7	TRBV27	ASLGHNSYEQY
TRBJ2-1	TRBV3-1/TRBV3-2	ASSPMAGNYNEQF
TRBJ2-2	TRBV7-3	ASSFPGNTGELF
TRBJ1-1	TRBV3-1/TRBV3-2	ASSQTEFHTEAF
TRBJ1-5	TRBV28	ASMQGASNQPQH
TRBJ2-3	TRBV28	ASSSIRSTDTQY
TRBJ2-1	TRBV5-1	ASSFGQGVYEQF
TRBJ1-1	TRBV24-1	ATSGDSPEAF
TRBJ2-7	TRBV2	ASKGLGYEQY
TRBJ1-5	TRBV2	ASSNQGARSQPQH
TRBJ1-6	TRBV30	AWSRGSHYNSPLH
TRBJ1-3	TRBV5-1	ASSFDGQPSGNTIY
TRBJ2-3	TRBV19	ASRGLATDTQY
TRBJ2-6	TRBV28	ASSPDYTFSSGANVLT
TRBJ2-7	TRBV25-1	ASSRGAIYEQY
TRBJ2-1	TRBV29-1	SVLPARPSYNEQF
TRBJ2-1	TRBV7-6	ASSLAHGSGGAMDEQF
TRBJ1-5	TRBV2	ASSGLGNQPQH
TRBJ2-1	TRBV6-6	ASSYTGQGVNEQF
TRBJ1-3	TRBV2	ASRGTGSGNTIY
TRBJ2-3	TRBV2	ASAAGSQY
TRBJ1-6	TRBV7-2	ASSFSANGSPLH
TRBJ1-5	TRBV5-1	ASSLGTGGSNQPQH
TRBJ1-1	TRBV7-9	ASSFGEATEAF
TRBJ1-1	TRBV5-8	ASSFIHGVNTEAF
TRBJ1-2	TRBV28	ASRLQGWGYT
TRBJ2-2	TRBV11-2	ASAREGAATGELF
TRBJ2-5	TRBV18	ASSPPSMQETQY
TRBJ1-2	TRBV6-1	ASSDRTGGAYGYT
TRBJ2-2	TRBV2	ASSRSSAGGGELF
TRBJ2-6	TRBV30	ALQGIGSGANVLT